Following are 20 T cell receptor beta chains from one sample sequenced in a study of T cells after yellow fever vaccination. TCRdb re-called the 5' RACE reads with MiXCR, one entry per CDR3 protein. There are roughly 330,000 distinct CDR3 sequences in the sample; roughly 7% occur only once, and 15% to 20% lies in the top ten. This specimen was PBMCs, taken about 49 days after the first yellow fever vaccination. These receptors came from a man younger than 30 who received the YFV17D yellow fever vaccine.

A few counts support this clonotype. V gene TRBV5-1 combines with J gene TRBJ1-1, with a tentative D call TRBD1 (6 bases). From germline, CDR1 is SGHRS and CDR2 YFSETQ. This CDR3 has 15 amino acids. V gave up 4 bases and J gave up 0 bases, with 13 bases separating them. CDR3 in amino acids: CASSPLQGLNTEAFF. In DNA form, the CDR3 reads TGCGCCAGCAGCCCCCTACAGGGTTTGAACACTGAAGCTTTCTTT.

The genes are TRBV27 and TRBJ1-6, with TRBD1 as a possible D gene (5 bases). This CDR3 has 16 amino acids. With 2 bases removed from V and 8 bases from J, the gap between germline ends came to 16 bases. CDR1 is MNHEY and CDR2 is SMNVEV in the germline V gene (reference sequence). The CDR3 sequence: CASSLILGLRDSPLHF. CDR3 nucleotides: TGTGCCAGCAGTTTAATTCTGGGACTTCGGGATTCACCCCTCCACTTT.

Only a few counts were recorded for this clonotype. The V call is TRBV4-3, the J call TRBJ2-1; no definite D call. CDR3 length: 13 residues. V was shortened by 0 bases and J by 6 bases, with 6 bases between the two germline ends. Germline loops: CDR1 LGHNA, CDR2 YSLEER. The CDR3: CASSQDMGNEQFF. Here the CDR3 DNA reads TGCGCCAGCAGCCAAGACATGGGCAATGAGCAGTTCTTC.

This clonotype has only a few counts. J is TRBJ1-2 and V is TRBV5-1; TRBD1 matches at 7 bases. This CDR3 contains 15 residues. Germline CDR1 reads SGHRS; CDR2 reads YFSETQ. V lost 4 bases and J lost 4; bases outside the gene matches: 10. CDR3 sequence (DNA): TGCGCCAGCAGCCCCCGACAGGGACCATCCTATGGCTACACCTTC. It codes for CASSPRQGPSYGYTF.

In this sample, this clonotype turned up a few times. The chain employs TRBV29-1 and TRBJ2-7, with D unclear. The CDR3 sequence is 12 residues long. V was shortened by 4 bases and J by 5 bases, with 12 bases between the two germline ends. Germline V gives CDR1 SQVTM, CDR2 ANQGSEA. The CDR3 nucleotides read TGCAGCGTTGTCGTCCCGGGTAACGAGCAGTACGTC. This gives the protein CSVVVPGNEQYV.

At least ten counts were recorded for this clonotype. This chain joins TRBV7-9 and TRBJ2-3, with no clear D. Germline CDR1 is SEHNR and CDR2 is FQNEAQ (reference sequence). Trimming left V 4 bases short and J 0 bases short, with 14 bases between. The CDR3 consists of 16 residues. CDR3 loop: CASSSKSRSSTDTQYF. DNA for the CDR3: TGTGCCAGCAGCTCCAAGAGCCGTTCTAGCACAGATACGCAGTATTTT.

The CDR3 nucleotides read TGTGCCAGCAGCTCACGGGTCCGCATCTACAATGAGCAGTTCTTC. Protein sequence: CASSSRVRIYNEQFF. The chain recombines TRBV7-6 with TRBJ2-1, with D unclear. The CDR3 spans 15 residues. From germline, CDR1 is SGHVS and CDR2 FNYEAQ. The V end was cut by 4 bases, the J end by 3 bases, with 13 bases between.

This clonotype was observed a few times. The genes are TRBV28 and TRBJ2-7, with 7 bases matching TRBD1. Germline V CDR1 and CDR2: MDHEN, SYDVKM. V trimming: 6 bases; J trimming: 2 bases; junction bases outside the gene matches: 7. CDR3 length: 14 amino acids. DNA for the CDR3: TGTGCCAGCAGAGACCGAACAGGGGCCTACGAGCAGTACGTC. Translation gives CASRDRTGAYEQYV.

This clonotype was observed at least ten times. The rearrangement uses TRBV13 and TRBJ2-5, with TRBD2 as a possible D gene (7 bases). Germline assignment: CDR1 PRHDT and CDR2 FYEKMQ (reference sequence). The CDR3 consists of 15 residues. The V and J ends lost 5 bases and 5 bases respectively, with 18 bases between them. The CDR3 sequence is CASSQTGGGGETQYF. Here the CDR3 DNA reads TGTGCCAGCAGCCAGACCGGCGGGGGCGGGGAGACCCAGTACTTC.

This clonotype was picked up a small number of times. This chain connects TRBV18 to TRBJ2-2; D is undetermined. Germline assignment: CDR1 KGHSH and CDR2 LQKENI. V was cut by 1 base and J by 10 bases, with 13 bases left in between. This CDR3 spans 14 amino acids. In nucleotides, the CDR3 is TGTGCCAGCTCACCACTTGCGCGCGGAGAGGAGCTGTTTTTT. Encoded protein: CASSPLARGEELFF.

This clonotype turned up a few times. The gene calls are TRBV9 and TRBJ2-3, with 8 bases aligning to TRBD1. Germline CDR1 SGDLS, CDR2 YYNGEE. With V trimmed by 0 bases and J by 9 bases, 9 bases remained unmatched. CDR3 length: 15 amino acids. The CDR3 nucleotides read TGTGCCAGCAGCGTAGGGGGTGGACAGGGCGGAACGCAGTATTTT. It encodes CASSVGGGQGGTQYF.

This clonotype has a handful of counts. This chain uses TRBV28 with TRBJ1-5; maybe TRBD1 (6 bases). V lost 3 bases to trimming and J lost 7 bases, with 13 bases between them. Looked up from germline, CDR1 is MDHEN and CDR2 is SYDVKM. This CDR3 is 14 amino acids long. The CDR3: CASSFRVGGQPQHF. The DNA for the CDR3 is TGTGCCAGCAGTTTTCGGGTAGGGGGGCAGCCCCAGCATTTT.

This clonotype was found a few times. CDR3 amino acids: CSARPGRTNTEAFF. CDR3 in DNA: TGCAGTGCTAGACCGGGACGTACGAACACTGAAGCTTTCTTT. The chain carries TRBV20-1 and TRBJ1-1; TRBD1 is a possible D gene (5 bases). Per germline, CDR1 DFQATT and CDR2 SNEGSKA (reference sequence). Trimming took off 2 bases at V and 1 base at J, with 11 bases between the two ends. There are 14 residues in the CDR3.

There are many counts of this clonotype. The chain combines TRBV11-2 with TRBJ2-1; D call uncertain. This CDR3 has 13 residues. The V end lost 2 bases, the J end lost 5 bases, and 7 bases lay between the germline ends. Per the germline V gene, CDR1 is SGHAT and CDR2 is FQNNGV. CDR3: CASSLQGHNEQFF. The CDR3 DNA is TGTGCCAGCAGCTTACAAGGCCACAATGAGCAGTTCTTC.

The rearrangement joins TRBV18 to TRBJ1-4, with D perhaps matching TRBD1 (5 bases). V dropped 3 bases and J dropped 6 bases, with 11 bases sitting between them. This CDR3 is built from 14 residues. Germline V gene data show CDR1 as KGHSH and CDR2 as LQKENI. CDR3 region: CASSPPGGDEKLFF. CDR3 DNA sequence: TGTGCCAGCTCACCTCCGGGGGGTGATGAAAAACTGTTTTTT.

The chain has TRBV27 and TRBJ2-3; a weak D match, TRBD1 (6 bases). This CDR3 comprises 17 residues. In germline, CDR1 is MNHEY, CDR2 SMNVEV (reference sequence). V lost 5 bases to trimming and J lost 0 bases, with 18 bases between them. In nucleotides, the CDR3 is TGTGCCAGCAGTACCTTGACAGGAAGCCTTAGCACAGATACGCAGTATTTT. Encoded protein: CASSTLTGSLSTDTQYF.

This chain joins TRBV7-9 and TRBJ2-7, with D possibly being TRBD2 (5 bases). V was trimmed by 5 bases and J by 3 bases, leaving 17 bases between them. The CDR3 loop spans 15 amino acids. The V gene's germline CDR1 is SEHNR and CDR2 FQNEAQ (reference sequence). In nucleotides, the CDR3 is TGTGCCAGCAGCCCCGGCGGGCGGACTTTCTACGAGCAGTACGTC. This codes for CASSPGGRTFYEQYV.

This clonotype was seen a few times. The chain has TRBV11-2 and TRBJ2-7; 13 nucleotides agree with TRBD2. CDR3 length: 19 residues. Germline-derived CDR1 and CDR2 are SGHAT and FQNNGV. J gave up 0 bases and V 2 bases, and 10 bases lay outside the gene matches. CDR3 sequence (DNA): TGTGCCAGCAGCTTACGGAGACTAGCGGGGGGCGCATTCTCCTACGAGCAGTACTTC. Protein: CASSLRRLAGGAFSYEQYF.

This clonotype appeared a few times. The V gene is TRBV10-3, the J gene TRBJ2-6; no firm D call. Germline V lookup: CDR1 ENHRY, CDR2 SYGVKD. The CDR3 contains 17 residues. The ends were cut back, 3 bases at V and 2 bases at J, with 14 bases in the middle. The CDR3 DNA reads as TGTGCCATCAGTGATTTCAAGCCCATACCTGGGGCCAACGTCCTGACTTTC. This translates into CAISDFKPIPGANVLTF.

This clonotype showed up many times. An end of the junction does not agree with germline; a read error may underlie this. This sequence joins TRBV7-2 and TRBJ1-2, with TRBD1 as a possible D gene (5 bases). Germline assignment: CDR1 SGHTA and CDR2 FQGNSA. The CDR3 spans 14 residues. The CDR3 nucleotides read TGTGCCAGCAACTTAAGTGGGACCAACTATGGCTACACCTTC. It encodes CASNLSGTNYGYTF.